This TCR beta chain was sequenced in a study of Graves' ophthalmopathy and Graves' hyperthyroidism. Study as a whole: Peripheral blood was gathered at the point of initial diagnosis, before any treatment started. Findings and limits, study-wide: Most clonotypes expanded in thyroid above 0.001 frequency were present in blood too.

PBMCs were obtained from 10 ml of fresh peripheral blood. Ten or more counts support this clonotype. Its matching antigen is unknown. For repertoire sequencing, the TCR beta CDR3 regions were amplified from RNA transcripts. In the first round, RT-PCR was carried out with HTBI primers, and a multiplex PCR formed the second round. TCRdb reanalysed the multiplex PCR reads using MiXCR and keeps one entry per CDR3 protein. This sample yields approximately 380,000 distinct CDR3 sequences, of which under 25% are seen a single time; roughly 3.2% belongs to the top ten. The CDR3 covers 14 residues. Trimming left V 5 bases short and J 10 bases short, with 15 bases between.

The sequencing input was peripheral blood. The source is a woman aged 18-29 years with stable Graves' hyperthyroidism. This chain connects TRBV12-3 or TRBV12-4 to TRBJ1-6; tentatively, D is TRBD1 (5 bases). The CDR3 DNA follows: TGTGCCAGCAGTCCCGGCGGGGCAGAGTCACCCCTCCACTTT. It is translated as CASSPGGAESPLHF.